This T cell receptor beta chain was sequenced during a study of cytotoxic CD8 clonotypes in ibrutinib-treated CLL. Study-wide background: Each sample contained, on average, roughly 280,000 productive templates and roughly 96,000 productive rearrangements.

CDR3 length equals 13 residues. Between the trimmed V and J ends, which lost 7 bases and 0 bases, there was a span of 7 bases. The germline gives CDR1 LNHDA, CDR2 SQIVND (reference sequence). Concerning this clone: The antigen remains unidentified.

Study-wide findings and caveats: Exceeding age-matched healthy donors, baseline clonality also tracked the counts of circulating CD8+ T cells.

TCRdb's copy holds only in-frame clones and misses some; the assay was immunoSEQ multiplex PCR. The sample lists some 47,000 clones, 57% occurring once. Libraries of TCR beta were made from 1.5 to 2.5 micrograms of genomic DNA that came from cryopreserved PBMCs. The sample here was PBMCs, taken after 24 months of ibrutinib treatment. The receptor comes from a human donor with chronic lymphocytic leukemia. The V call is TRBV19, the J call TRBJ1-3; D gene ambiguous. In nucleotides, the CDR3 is TGTGCCAGTACGGTTTACTCTGGAAACACCATATATTTT. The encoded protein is CASTVYSGNTIYF.